These 16 T cell receptor beta chains share one sample of origin, sequenced in a study of regulatory T cells in long-lasting Graves disease. Noted time point: newly diagnosed GD, antithyroid drugs for less than 3 months. PBMC-extracted RNA yielded the TCR library. CDR3 regions were amplified by Arm-PCR using iRepertoire HTBI primers to build TCR beta libraries. TCRdb used MiXCR to reprocess the multiplex PCR reads, holding one entry per CDR3 protein. The table shows over 350,000 distinct CDR3 sequences, with over 12% occurring only once. In addition, the sample was reused for a study of T cells in Graves' hyperthyroidism and ophthalmopathy.

This sample comprised peripheral blood mononuclear cells (PBMCs), obtained at new diagnosis, from a patient treated with antithyroid drugs. The receptors were gathered from a woman in her thirties or forties with Graves disease.

The J gene is TRBJ1-1, the V gene TRBV2; 7 bases map to TRBD1. This CDR3 spans 16 amino acids. The junction had 8 bases not matched to a gene; V was cut back by 4 bases and J by 0 bases. Germline V gene lookup returns CDR1 SNHLY and CDR2 FYNNEI. CDR3 sequence: CASSAGRGQVNTEAFF. DNA of the CDR3: TGTGCCAGCAGTGCTGGAAGGGGGCAGGTGAACACTGAAGCTTTCTTT.

This chain links TRBV6-1 with TRBJ1-6; D is possibly TRBD1 (6 bases). The CDR3 has 14 amino acids. CDR1 and CDR2 (germline): MNHNS, SASEGT. V shed 6 bases and J shed 10 bases, with 16 bases lying between them. The CDR3 nucleotides read TGTGCCAGCAGGGGGGCAGGGGCCCCATCACCCCTCCACTTT. Its translation: CASRGAGAPSPLHF.

The sample holds many counts of this clonotype. V usage is TRBV20-1 and J usage is TRBJ2-1, with TRBD2 matching 8 bases. With 1 base clipped from V and 2 bases from J, the junction kept 4 bases outside the gene matches. The CDR3 has 15 amino acids. Per germline, CDR1 DFQATT and CDR2 SNEGSKA (reference sequence). CDR3 sequence reads: CSARGLATTYNEQFF. The DNA for the CDR3 is TGCAGTGCTAGAGGACTAGCGACAACCTACAATGAGCAGTTCTTC.

This clonotype occurred a few times. The chain joins TRBV10-3 to TRBJ2-1; no definite D call. CDR3 length: 12 residues. The V and J ends lost 3 bases and 6 bases respectively, with 6 bases between them. The germline CDR1 and CDR2 sequences are ENHRY and SYGVKD. CDR3 residues: CAISDTGNEQFF. CDR3 sequence (DNA): TGTGCCATCAGTGATACTGGCAATGAGCAGTTCTTC.

Comment on this clonotype: A single base separates this from a much larger clone, so it may be a read error. The V and J genes are TRBV29-1 and TRBJ2-5; 9 bases align to TRBD1. Germline V CDR1 and CDR2: SQVTM, ANQGSEA. CDR3 length equals 15 residues. The junction had 11 bases not matched to a gene; V was cut back by 7 bases and J by 2 bases. CDR3 nucleotide sequence: TGCAGCGGTGGACAAACAGGGGGCCAACAAGAGACCCAGTACTTC. This translates into CSGGQTGGQQETQYF.

This clonotype has more than one count but fewer than ten. The rearrangement joins TRBV6-1 to TRBJ2-1; 7 bases map to TRBD1. CDR3 size: 16 residues. In germline, CDR1 is MNHNS, CDR2 SASEGT. Unmatched junction bases numbered 7, after V lost 4 bases and J lost 1 base. The CDR3 DNA reads as TGTGCCAGCAGTGGACTCAGGGGGTCATCCTACAATGAGCAGTTCTTC. This codes for CASSGLRGSSYNEQFF.

This clonotype came up many times. This rearrangement joins TRBV12-3 or TRBV12-4 to TRBJ1-2, with D possibly being TRBD1 (5 bases). V lost 5 bases and J 8 bases, leaving 15 bases between the germline ends. The CDR3 contains 13 residues. CDR3 protein: CASSRDGPRGYTF. The DNA of the CDR3 is TGTGCCAGCAGTAGGGACGGACCTAGAGGCTACACCTTC.

This clonotype was seen many times. The chain joins TRBV2 to TRBJ1-6, with D possibly matching TRBD1 (5 bases). CDR3 length: 16 amino acids. Trimming pared 6 bases from V and 5 bases from J, leaving 17 bases between. Germline CDR1 reads SNHLY; CDR2 reads FYNNEI. The CDR3 spells CASRPGRLGDNSPLHF. The CDR3 region has the DNA TGTGCCAGCAGACCAGGGAGATTAGGGGATAATTCACCCCTCCACTTT.

Many counts were recorded for this clonotype. The chain links TRBV7-3 to TRBJ2-5, with D unresolved. In germline, CDR1 is SGHTA, CDR2 FQGTGA. The CDR3 extends over 13 amino acids. Trimming took 2 bases from V and 3 from J, leaving 7 bases between them. Here the CDR3 reads CASSLGTEETQYF. CDR3 nucleotide sequence: TGTGCCAGCAGCTTAGGCACTGAAGAGACCCAGTACTTC.

Many counts were recorded for this clonotype. The chain employs TRBV5-1 and TRBJ1-1; a possible D gene is TRBD1 (5 bases). The germline gives CDR1 SGHRS, CDR2 YFSETQ. The CDR3 runs to 16 residues. V lost 0 bases, J lost 4 bases, and 16 bases lay in between. The CDR3: CASSLGGGEAVTEAFF. The CDR3 DNA reads as TGCGCCAGCAGCTTGGGCGGAGGGGAAGCGGTCACTGAAGCTTTCTTT.

In DNA, the CDR3 is TGCGCCAGCAGCCCCGAACAGCAAACCTACGAGCAGTACTTC. Residues: CASSPEQQTYEQYF. This chain uses TRBV4-1 with TRBJ2-7, with no clear D. This CDR3 has 14 amino acids. The V end lost 4 bases, the J end lost 2 bases, and 12 bases lay between the germline ends. Germline CDR1 MGHRA, CDR2 YSYEKL.

This clonotype appeared many times. The rearrangement uses TRBV29-1 and TRBJ2-7, with D maybe TRBD1 (6 bases). The CDR3 is 13 residues long. V dropped 5 bases and J dropped 5 bases, with 16 bases sitting between them. The germline gives CDR1 SQVTM, CDR2 ANQGSEA. The DNA for the CDR3 is TGCAGCGTTACCTTACAGGGTGAAAACGAGCAGTACTTC. Residues: CSVTLQGENEQYF.

This clonotype was detected ten times or more. This chain links TRBV28 with TRBJ1-2; D ambiguous. Trimming removed 3 bases from V and 4 bases from J, with 6 bases in between. The CDR3 loop spans 12 amino acids. Germline V lookup: CDR1 MDHEN, CDR2 SYDVKM. CDR3 nucleotide sequence: TGTGCCAGCAGTTTTGACGTCTATGGCTACACCTTC. Its translation: CASSFDVYGYTF.

This clonotype appeared many times. The V call is TRBV7-2, the J call TRBJ2-7; 10 bases are shared with TRBD2. CDR1 and CDR2 (germline): SGHTA, FQGNSA. The CDR3 runs 17 residues. After removal of 0 bases from V and 5 bases from J, the junction contained 10 bases not matched to a gene. The CDR3 here is CASSLALAGGKRDEQYF. CDR3 DNA sequence: TGTGCCAGCAGCTTAGCGTTAGCGGGAGGTAAAAGGGACGAGCAGTACTTC.

As for this clonotype: Since a much larger clone is just one base distant, this may be a read error. V gene TRBV6-1 combines with J gene TRBJ1-5; D call uncertain. This CDR3 comprises 13 residues. CDR1 MNHNS and CDR2 SASEGT come from the germline V gene. V lost 6 bases and J lost 6, with 12 bases in between. This chain's CDR3 is CASSLYKGQPQHF. The CDR3 DNA reads TGTGCCAGCAGCCTCTATAAGGGTCAGCCCCAGCATTTT.

This clonotype was detected a few times. V gene TRBV15 combines with J gene TRBJ1-1; 7 nucleotides match TRBD1. The CDR3 length is 15 residues. CDR1 LNHNV and CDR2 YYDKDF come from the germline V gene (reference sequence). Trimming at V came to 3 bases and at J to 7 bases, leaving 11 bases not matched to a gene. The CDR3 region has the DNA TGTGCCACCAGCAGGGGACAGAGCCCGGACATTGAAGCTTTCTTT. Its translation: CATSRGQSPDIEAFF.